One and the same sample provided the 18 T cell receptor beta chains below, sequenced in a study of T cell repertoires in cytomegalovirus infection. TCRdb reprocessed the reads with MiXCR, giving one entry per CDR3 protein. The sample lists approximately 180,000 distinct CDR3 sequences, roughly 20% occurring once. The sequenced sample consisted of PBMCs. These receptors originate from a human donor in good health (CMV status not recorded). Some clones in this sample may be carry-over from other donors' samples.

This clonotype was observed at least ten times. The V gene is TRBV7-8, the J gene TRBJ1-1; tentative D call: TRBD1 (6 bases). The germline V gene has CDR1 SGHVS and CDR2 FQNEAQ. The V and J ends lost 4 bases and 5 bases respectively, with 11 bases between them. The CDR3 consists of 13 residues. The CDR3 DNA reads TGTGCCAGCAGCTCCAGGGGACCGACTGAAGCTTTCTTT. This codes for CASSSRGPTEAFF.

This clonotype was counted between two and nine times. This rearrangement joins TRBV7-3 to TRBJ2-3; 8 bases are a match to TRBD2. CDR1 and CDR2 from the germline V gene are SGHTA and FQGTGA. This CDR3 comprises 18 residues. V gave up 2 bases and J gave up 0 bases; unmatched junction bases: 10. The CDR3 sequence: CASSLGFGLAGSTDTQYF. CDR3 DNA: TGTGCCAGCAGCTTAGGCTTTGGATTAGCGGGGAGCACAGATACGCAGTATTTT.

The chain employs TRBV7-8 and TRBJ1-1; D is perhaps TRBD1 (5 bases). Deletions cut 5 bases from V and 4 bases from J, with 14 bases between. The germline gives CDR1 SGHVS, CDR2 FQNEAQ. The CDR3 runs to 14 residues. For the CDR3, the DNA is TGTGCCAGCAGCCCCGAAGGGGCGCGCACTGAAGCTTTCTTT. Its protein is CASSPEGARTEAFF.

This clonotype was counted at least ten times. The CDR3 DNA follows: TGTGCCAGCAGTTTCGGTAGAGGGTTGGGCAACGAGCAGTACTTC. It yields the protein CASSFGRGLGNEQYF. This sequence joins TRBV28 and TRBJ2-7; a possible D gene is TRBD2 (5 bases). The germline V gene has CDR1 MDHEN and CDR2 SYDVKM. This CDR3 contains 15 residues. Trimming left V 3 bases short and J 5 bases short, with 17 bases between.

This clonotype was detected only a few times. Here the CDR3 DNA reads TGTGCCAGCAGCTTGGTAGCAGGGTTAGACACTGAAGCTTTCTTT. Its translation is CASSLVAGLDTEAFF. The chain combines TRBV5-5 with TRBJ1-1, with a possible D match to TRBD1 (5 bases). With 0 bases removed from V and 3 bases from J, the gap between germline ends came to 12 bases. The CDR3 loop spans 15 amino acids. CDR1 is SGHKS, CDR2 YYEKEE, per germline (reference sequence).

This chain joins TRBV20-1 and TRBJ1-1; D gene ambiguous. Trimming took off 2 bases at V and 0 bases at J, with 7 bases between the two ends. Germline V gives CDR1 DFQATT, CDR2 SNEGSKA (reference sequence). The CDR3 covers 13 residues. The chain's CDR3 is CSARSGLNTEAFF. The DNA for the CDR3 is TGCAGTGCTAGAAGCGGATTGAACACTGAAGCTTTCTTT.

This clonotype was found a few times. The chain couples TRBV19 to TRBJ2-1; no firm D call. V gave up 4 bases and J gave up 8 bases, with 12 bases separating them. The CDR3 spans 13 residues. Germline V gene sequence: CDR1 LNHDA, CDR2 SQIVND (reference sequence). CDR3 region: CASSRIDADEQFF. In DNA form, the CDR3 reads TGTGCCAGTAGTAGGATAGATGCCGATGAGCAGTTCTTC.

The sample holds many counts of this clonotype. The chain employs TRBV7-8 and TRBJ2-4, with D unclear. Trimming shortened V by 1 base and J by 1 base, and 5 bases separated the two germline ends. The germline V gene encodes CDR1 SGHVS and CDR2 FQNEAQ. The CDR3 is 14 amino acids. The CDR3 nucleotides read TGTGCCAGCAGCTTAGACGGCGCCAAAAACATTCAGTACTTC. Amino acid sequence: CASSLDGAKNIQYF.

Ten or more counts support this clonotype. This rearrangement joins TRBV28 to TRBJ2-5, with 9 bases matching TRBD2. This CDR3 has 16 amino acids. The germline V gene has CDR1 MDHEN and CDR2 SYDVKM. The ends lost 0 bases at V and 6 bases at J; junction bases unmatched: 8. CDR3 amino acids: CASSLWTSGVGKTQYF. The CDR3 region has the DNA TGTGCCAGCAGTTTATGGACTAGCGGAGTGGGAAAGACCCAGTACTTC.

This clonotype was observed many times. The chain uses TRBV7-9 and TRBJ2-1; 7 nucleotides match TRBD2. Per the germline V gene, CDR1 is SEHNR and CDR2 is FQNEAQ (reference sequence). The CDR3 spans 15 residues. With 3 bases clipped from V and 3 bases from J, the junction kept 5 bases outside the gene matches. This CDR3 is CASSFGSGDYNEQFF. DNA of the CDR3: TGTGCCAGCAGCTTCGGGAGCGGGGACTACAATGAGCAGTTCTTC.

This clonotype was detected a few times. The chain carries TRBV29-1 and TRBJ1-2; possibly TRBD1 for D (6 bases). The V and J ends lost 4 bases and 6 bases respectively, with 18 bases between them. Germline assignment: CDR1 SQVTM and CDR2 ANQGSEA. The CDR3 is made up of 14 amino acids. The CDR3 is CSVVHLAGADGYTF. CDR3 in DNA: TGCAGCGTTGTTCATCTTGCAGGGGCGGATGGCTACACCTTC. Supplemented by reference TRBV29-1 and TRBJ1-2, the full variable domain reads SAVISQKPSRDICQRGTSLTIQCQVDSQVTMMFWYRQQPGQSLTLIATANQGSEATYESGFVIDKFPISRPNLTFSTLTVSNMSPEDSSIYLCSVVHLAGADGYTFGSGTRLTVV.

The sample holds a few counts of this clonotype. This chain joins TRBV5-1 and TRBJ1-5, with a possible D match to TRBD1 (6 bases). The CDR3 covers 15 residues. CDR1 and CDR2 (germline): SGHRS, YFSETQ. The V and J ends lost 0 bases and 3 bases respectively, with 10 bases between them. The CDR3 region has the DNA TGCGCCAGCAGCTTGGGCAGGGGCCTCAATCAGCCCCAGCATTTT. Its protein product is CASSLGRGLNQPQHF.

This chain's CDR3 is CASLQRGTGEYNEQFF. The CDR3 coding sequence is TGTGCCAGCCTTCAAAGGGGTACAGGCGAGTACAATGAGCAGTTCTTC. The V and J genes are TRBV6-5 and TRBJ2-1, with D maybe TRBD1 (5 bases). The CDR3 length is 16 residues. Trimming took off 8 bases at V and 4 bases at J, with 21 bases between the two ends. Germline assignment: CDR1 MNHEY and CDR2 SVGAGI.

This clonotype has a handful of counts. With a much larger clone just one base away, this may be a read error. The chain couples TRBV7-2 to TRBJ1-2; D might be TRBD1 (6 bases). This CDR3 comprises 12 residues. The germline gives CDR1 SGHTA, CDR2 FQGNSA. CDR3 loop: CARSLQGDGYTF. CDR3 nucleotides: TGTGCCAGGAGCTTACAGGGTGACGGCTACACCTTC.

This rearrangement joins TRBV5-1 to TRBJ2-2; D is perhaps TRBD2 (7 bases). Germline lookup yields CDR1 SGHRS and CDR2 YFSETQ. The CDR3 sequence is 14 residues long. V lost 2 bases to trimming and J lost 6 bases, with 11 bases between them. CDR3 amino acids: CASSFGGASGELFF. CDR3 nucleotide sequence: TGCGCCAGCAGCTTTGGGGGGGCGTCCGGGGAGCTGTTTTTT.

This clonotype was observed a handful of times. The CDR3 protein is CASSNPGLAGRDTQYF. The CDR3 DNA is TGTGCCAGCAGCAACCCGGGACTAGCGGGCAGGGATACGCAGTATTTT. V and J are TRBV5-4 and TRBJ2-3, with 12 positions matching TRBD2. This CDR3 has 16 residues. Per germline, CDR1 SGHNT and CDR2 YYREEE (reference sequence). Germline trimming cut 4 bases from V and 6 bases from J; bases unmatched to any gene: 9.

The CDR3, as DNA: TGTGCCAGCAGTTTCCCCCAACAGGGGTGGGACACTGAAGCTTTCTTT. Its protein is CASSFPQQGWDTEAFF. The chain combines TRBV28 with TRBJ1-1; TRBD1 matches 7 bases. J was trimmed by 3 bases and V by 3 bases; bases with no gene match: 10. The CDR3 consists of 16 residues. CDR1 and CDR2 from the germline V gene are MDHEN and SYDVKM.

This clonotype was counted a few times. The chain uses TRBV4-2 and TRBJ1-4; the match to TRBD1 covers 8 bases. V was clipped by 8 bases and J by 2 bases; unmatched bases: 7. CDR1 is LGHNA, CDR2 YNFKEQ, per germline. The CDR3 loop spans 15 amino acids. CDR3 amino acids: CASGPQGATNEKLFF. The CDR3 nucleotides read TGTGCCAGCGGACCCCAGGGGGCGACTAATGAAAAACTGTTTTTT.